A single sample gave rise to the 26 T cell receptor beta chains below, sequenced in a study of shared clonotypes between healthy human individuals. Assay used: immunoSEQ multiplex PCR; TCRdb lists only in-frame clones, some missing. Here the sample spans about 520,000 clones, about 96% being singletons. Material for sequencing was naive CD4+ T cells sorted from blood. This sample's subset: CD45RA+ positively selected. These TCRs come from a woman younger than 45 in good health.

The chain is built from TRBV28 and TRBJ2-1; 7 bases are shared with TRBD1. This CDR3 is 12 amino acids long. Germline loops: CDR1 MDHEN, CDR2 SYDVKM. The J segment lost 9 bases and the V segment lost 6 bases, leaving 5 bases of the junction unmatched. CDR3: CASRTGFGEQFF. The CDR3 DNA reads as TGTGCCAGCAGGACAGGGTTTGGTGAGCAGTTCTTC.

The CDR3 nucleotides are TGTGCCAGCAGCTTACGTTCCCCTTCTTTCGGGGGAGGCGGTCAGCCCCAGCATTTT. Its protein product is CASSLRSPSFGGGGQPQHF. V usage is TRBV7-9 and J usage is TRBJ1-5, with D possibly TRBD1 on 5 matching bases. The CDR3 covers 19 residues. The germline gives CDR1 SEHNR, CDR2 FQNEAQ (reference sequence). V was pared by 2 bases and J by 6 bases, with 26 bases between.

This clone was seen a single time. DNA of the CDR3: TGCGCCAGCGCCGGGGCGGACACAGATACGCAGTATTTT. It encodes CASAGADTDTQYF. The chain uses TRBV5-1 and TRBJ2-3; D is possibly TRBD1 or TRBD2 (5 bases each). CDR3 length: 13 residues. Germline CDR1 and CDR2: SGHRS and YFSETQ. Trimming removed 7 bases at V and 2 bases at J, with 11 bases between.

V gene TRBV19 combines with J gene TRBJ1-3; D is ambiguous. CDR3 length: 16 residues. Germline V gene sequence: CDR1 LNHDA, CDR2 SQIVND (reference sequence). Trimming removed 4 bases at V and 7 bases at J, with 20 bases between. This chain's CDR3 is CASSTSEGEVLNTIYF. In DNA form, the CDR3 reads TGTGCCAGTAGTACCTCTGAGGGAGAAGTCTTGAACACCATATATTTT. The whole variable domain, remainder taken from reference TRBV19 and TRBJ1-3, is DGGITQSPKYLFRKEGQNVTLSCEQNLNHDAMYWYRQDPGQGLRLIYYSQIVNDFQKGDIAEGYSVSREKKESFPLTVTSAQKNPTAFYLCASSTSEGEVLNTIYFGEGSWLTVV.

The chain employs TRBV19 and TRBJ1-3; D gene unclear. V was clipped by 5 bases and J by 0 bases, with 11 bases between them. Germline assignment: CDR1 LNHDA and CDR2 SQIVND (reference sequence). CDR3 length equals 15 residues. This CDR3 is CASSLPNDSGNTIYF. CDR3 in DNA: TGTGCCAGTAGTCTACCGAATGACTCTGGAAACACCATATATTTT.

The chain has TRBV5-1 and TRBJ2-5, with 12 bases lining up with TRBD1. This CDR3 contains 14 residues. Losses at the gene ends were 4 bases for V and 4 bases for J; bases not matched to a gene: 2. Germline V gene sequence: CDR1 SGHRS, CDR2 YFSETQ. Written as DNA, the CDR3 is TGCGCCAGCAGCCGGGACAGGGGGCTAGAGACCCAGTACTTC. This gives the protein CASSRDRGLETQYF.

The chain is built from TRBV19 and TRBJ1-1, with D possibly TRBD1 on 6 matching bases. This CDR3 spans 13 amino acids. Trimming removed 0 bases from V and 11 bases from J, with 13 bases in between. Per the germline V gene, CDR1 is LNHDA and CDR2 is SQIVND (reference sequence). The CDR3 is CASSIDRTGYAFF. The DNA of the CDR3 is TGTGCCAGTAGTATAGACCGAACAGGGTACGCTTTCTTT.

The chain couples TRBV23-1 to TRBJ2-7; D gene unclear. TRBV23-1 is designated an ORF whose function remains uncertain. The CDR3 length is 14 residues. Trimming removed 0 bases at V and 3 bases at J, with 9 bases between. CDR3 in amino acids: CASSQSRQDYEQYF. CDR3 nucleotides: TGCGCCAGCAGTCAATCTCGGCAGGACTACGAGCAGTACTTC.

V is TRBV27 and J is TRBJ2-3; possibly TRBD2 for D (6 bases). Deletions cut 5 bases from V and 12 bases from J, with 21 bases between. CDR1 MNHEY and CDR2 SMNVEV come from the germline V gene (reference sequence). The CDR3 has 14 residues. The DNA for the CDR3 is TGTGCCAGCAGTCCCTCGCGGGACGGAATTAAACAGTATTTT. It is translated as CASSPSRDGIKQYF.

This clone was picked up one time. The chain couples TRBV28 to TRBJ1-2; perhaps TRBD1 as D (5 bases). The CDR3 has 12 residues. Germline-derived CDR1 and CDR2 are MDHEN and SYDVKM. This CDR3 is CAGGRGGYGYTF. As DNA, the CDR3 is TGTGCAGGCGGCCGGGGCGGCTATGGCTACACCTTC.

The chain couples TRBV6-5 to TRBJ1-5, with a tentative D call TRBD1 (6 bases). The CDR3 loop spans 15 amino acids. The V gene lost 5 bases and the J gene lost 3 bases, with 14 bases spanning the gap. CDR1 MNHEY and CDR2 SVGAGI come from the germline V gene. The CDR3 DNA is TGTGCCAGCAGTCAGGCCGGACAGTCCAATCAGCCCCAGCATTTT. The encoded protein is CASSQAGQSNQPQHF.

This sequence joins TRBV27 and TRBJ2-4; D not resolved. The germline V gene encodes CDR1 MNHEY and CDR2 SMNVEV (reference sequence). V lost 10 bases and J lost 2, with 15 bases in between. CDR3 length: 14 residues. CDR3 residues: CAISPSGTKNIQYF. DNA of the CDR3: TGTGCCATCTCCCCCTCAGGAACCAAAAACATTCAGTACTTC.

The chain uses TRBV7-9 and TRBJ2-1; D is unclear. V shed 8 bases and J shed 7 bases, with 9 bases lying between them. The V gene's germline CDR1 is SEHNR and CDR2 FQNEAQ (reference sequence). This CDR3 has 11 residues. The CDR3 bases are TGTGCCAGCGAACGAGCGAATGAGCAGTTCTTC. Encoded protein: CASERANEQFF. The whole variable domain, remainder taken from reference TRBV7-9 and TRBJ2-1, is DTGVSQNPRHKITKRGQNVTFRCDPISEHNRLYWYRQTLGQGPEFLTYFQNEAQLEKSRLLSDRFSAERPKGSFSTLEIQRTEQGDSAMYLCASERANEQFFGPGTRLTVL.

The chain links TRBV7-2 to TRBJ2-1; 10 bases are shared with TRBD2. Germline V lookup: CDR1 SGHTA, CDR2 FQGNSA. There are 17 residues in the CDR3. Germline trimming cut 3 bases from V and 5 bases from J; bases unmatched to any gene: 10. CDR3 sequence (DNA): TGTGCCAGCAGCTTTTCTTCTAGCGGGAGTCTGGACAATGAGCAGTTCTTC. It is translated as CASSFSSSGSLDNEQFF.

The chain recombines TRBV25-1 with TRBJ2-3; weak D call: TRBD2 (5 bases). Germline CDR1 is MGHDK and CDR2 is SYGVNS. This CDR3 contains 13 residues. The CDR3 DNA reads TGTGCTACTTCCCCGGGCGGGTTAGATACGCAGTATTTT. Encoded protein: CATSPGGLDTQYF.

This chain joins TRBV6-6 and TRBJ2-5; a possible D gene is TRBD1 (5 bases). V was cut by 0 bases and J by 2 bases, with 7 bases left in between. CDR3 length: 14 amino acids. The germline CDR1 and CDR2 sequences are MNHNY and SVGAGI (reference sequence). CDR3 amino acids: CASSYSGPQETQYF. CDR3 DNA: TGTGCCAGCAGTTACTCGGGGCCACAAGAGACCCAGTACTTC.

The chain is built from TRBV5-1 and TRBJ2-5; TRBD1 aligns across 7 bases. Germline V gene sequence: CDR1 SGHRS, CDR2 YFSETQ. The CDR3 length is 15 residues. Trimming took 0 bases from V and 2 from J; bases not matched to a gene: 4. The CDR3 DNA sequence: TGCGCCAGCAGCTTGGGTGGGACAGCACAAGAGACCCAGTACTTC. Protein sequence: CASSLGGTAQETQYF.

The chain employs TRBV28 and TRBJ1-2; the D gene is possibly TRBD1 (5 bases). V lost 3 bases, J lost 6 bases, and 26 bases lay in between. Germline assignment: CDR1 MDHEN and CDR2 SYDVKM. The CDR3 runs to 18 residues. CDR3 sequence: CASSFRLLGHPKRHGYTF. Here the CDR3 DNA reads TGTGCCAGCAGTTTTAGATTGCTGGGGCACCCAAAACGGCATGGCTACACCTTC.

This rearrangement joins TRBV5-4 to TRBJ1-1; TRBD1 aligns across 12 bases. The CDR3 is made up of 15 amino acids. CDR1 and CDR2 from the germline V gene are SGHNT and YYREEE (reference sequence). The V gene end was trimmed by 1 base and the J gene end by 5 bases; junction bases not matched to a gene: 3. CDR3 sequence: CASSLSGQGATEAFF. The DNA for the CDR3 is TGTGCCAGCAGCTTGTCGGGACAGGGGGCTACTGAAGCTTTCTTT. The full variable domain, with the rest looked up from reference TRBV5-4 and TRBJ1-1, is ETGVTQSPTHLIKTRGQQVTLRCSSQSGHNTVSWYQQALGQGPQFIFQYYREEENGRGNFPPRFSGLQFPNYSSELNVNALELDDSALYLCASSLSGQGATEAFFGQGTRLTVV.

V usage is TRBV5-1 and J usage is TRBJ2-1, with unresolved D. The germline V gene has CDR1 SGHRS and CDR2 YFSETQ. This CDR3 comprises 13 residues. V dropped 1 base and J dropped 5 bases, with 7 bases sitting between them. The CDR3 sequence: CASSLSWNNEQFF. The CDR3 coding sequence is TGCGCCAGCAGCTTGAGTTGGAACAATGAGCAGTTCTTC.

The CDR3 is CAISGTHSYEQYF. The CDR3 region has the DNA TGTGCCATCTCCGGGACTCACTCCTACGAGCAGTACTTC. This chain connects TRBV6-1 to TRBJ2-7; the D gene is possibly TRBD2 (6 bases). Germline V gives CDR1 MNHNS, CDR2 SASEGT. The germline V and J ends were trimmed by 10 bases and 0 bases, with 13 bases remaining between them. The CDR3 spans 13 residues.

The V gene is TRBV15, the J gene TRBJ2-6; D is unclear. This CDR3 spans 16 amino acids. Trimming left V 0 bases short and J 6 bases short, with 12 bases between. The germline gives CDR1 LNHNV, CDR2 YYDKDF (reference sequence). The CDR3 loop reads CATSRDQETAANVLTF. DNA of the CDR3: TGTGCCACCAGCAGAGATCAGGAGACGGCGGCCAACGTCCTGACTTTC. Full variable domain (remainder filled in from reference TRBV15 and TRBJ2-6): DAMVIQNPRYQVTQFGKPVTLSCSQTLNHNVMYWYQQKSSQAPKLLFHYYDKDFNNEADTPDNFQSRRPNTSFCFLDIRSPGLGDTAMYLCATSRDQETAANVLTFGAGSRLTVL.

This clone was recorded a few times. V and J are TRBV7-9 and TRBJ1-2; possibly TRBD1 for D (6 bases). The CDR3 spans 14 residues. V dropped 5 bases and J dropped 1 base, with 11 bases sitting between them. Per germline, CDR1 SEHNR and CDR2 FQNEAQ (reference sequence). CDR3 in amino acids: CASSHADSNYGYTF. The CDR3 DNA reads TGTGCCAGCAGCCACGCGGACAGTAACTATGGCTACACCTTC.

The chain uses TRBV10-1 and TRBJ2-5; maybe TRBD2 (5 bases). The CDR3 consists of 13 residues. Trimming pared 5 bases from V and 1 base from J, leaving 8 bases between. Germline V gene lookup returns CDR1 WNHNN and CDR2 SYGVQD (reference sequence). The CDR3 is CASSLGGQETQYF. CDR3 nucleotide sequence: TGCGCCAGCAGTCTAGGAGGCCAAGAGACCCAGTACTTC.

The CDR3 loop reads CAISSGGNEQYF. In DNA form, the CDR3 reads TGTGCCATCAGCAGTGGGGGTAACGAGCAGTACTTC. This chain connects TRBV10-3 to TRBJ2-7; D is tentatively TRBD1 or TRBD2 (5 bases each). The CDR3 consists of 12 residues. CDR1 and CDR2 from the germline V gene are ENHRY and SYGVKD. The V end was cut by 6 bases, the J end by 5 bases, with 11 bases between.

The V gene is TRBV5-1, the J gene TRBJ1-4; no reliable D call. With 5 bases removed from V and 7 bases from J, the gap between germline ends came to 18 bases. The germline V gene encodes CDR1 SGHRS and CDR2 YFSETQ. The length of the CDR3 is 15 residues. DNA of the CDR3: TGCGCCAGCAGAGTTGGTGGGTTGGACTTTGAAAAACTGTTTTTT. It encodes CASRVGGLDFEKLFF.